The 17 T cell receptor beta chains reported below all come from one sample, sequenced in a study of T cells in Graves' hyperthyroidism and ophthalmopathy. It was RNA transcripts that yielded the amplified TCR beta CDR3 regions. An initial round of RT-PCR targeting the TCR CDR3 relied on the HTBI primer set. Each CDR3 protein gets one entry after TCRdb re-called the multiplex PCR reads with MiXCR. The data contain 500,000 to 600,000 distinct CDR3 sequences, about 45% of them seen just once; the ten biggest clones take up about 8.3%. The sequenced sample was peripheral blood or thyroid tissue (not recorded which). These receptors originate from a woman between 18 and 30 years old with Graves' hyperthyroidism.

In this sample, this clonotype turned up many times. The rearrangement uses TRBV3-1 and TRBJ1-2, with no clear D. The ends were cut back, 0 bases at V and 8 bases at J, with 10 bases in the middle. The CDR3 is 13 amino acids. Germline lookup yields CDR1 LGHDT and CDR2 YNNKEL (reference sequence). The CDR3 DNA reads as TGTGCCAGCAGCCAAGAGAGGCTTGGGGGCTACACCTTC. Translation: CASSQERLGGYTF.

This sequence joins TRBV7-9 and TRBJ2-7, with D possibly matching TRBD2 (6 bases). Germline CDR1 is SEHNR and CDR2 is FQNEAQ (reference sequence). The CDR3 is 15 amino acids. Trimming removed 5 bases at V and 7 bases at J, with 21 bases between. The chain's CDR3 is CASSPREGGTGEQYF. For the CDR3, the DNA is TGTGCCAGCAGCCCACGGGAAGGCGGGACTGGGGAGCAGTACTTC.

In its sample, this clonotype was seen many times. The rearrangement joins TRBV28 to TRBJ1-1, with 7 bases matching TRBD1. J was trimmed by 8 bases and V by 3 bases; bases with no gene match: 3. The CDR3 is made up of 12 amino acids. Germline CDR1 is MDHEN and CDR2 is SYDVKM. In nucleotides, the CDR3 is TGTGCCAGCAGTTTCCAGGGACAGGAAGCTTTCTTT. Protein: CASSFQGQEAFF.

The chain combines TRBV11-1 with TRBJ1-4; unclear D gene. V gave up 6 bases and J gave up 0 bases, with 14 bases separating them. Looked up from germline, CDR1 is SGHAT and CDR2 is FQDESV (reference sequence). CDR3 length: 16 residues. In DNA form, the CDR3 reads TGTGCCAGCAGTCCTTACTCGAACCCAACTAATGAAAAACTGTTTTTT. Its protein product is CASSPYSNPTNEKLFF.

This clonotype was detected many times. This sequence joins TRBV29-1 and TRBJ2-7; tentatively, D is TRBD2 (5 bases). CDR3 length: 14 amino acids. V lost 1 base, J lost 4 bases, and 14 bases lay in between. Germline-derived CDR1 and CDR2 are SQVTM and ANQGSEA. The CDR3 nucleotides read TGCAGCGTTGAAGGTGACGGACTTTTTTACGAGCAGTACTTC. This translates into CSVEGDGLFYEQYF.

The chain employs TRBV29-1 and TRBJ1-2, with 9 bases that match TRBD1. The CDR3 is 16 amino acids. J was trimmed by 3 bases and V by 3 bases; bases with no gene match: 11. Germline values: CDR1 SQVTM, CDR2 ANQGSEA. In DNA form, the CDR3 reads TGCAGCGTTGACGGAAGGGGGGACAGGGTTGACTATGGCTACACCTTC. Protein sequence: CSVDGRGDRVDYGYTF.

The V and J genes are TRBV10-2 and TRBJ2-7, with 9 bases matching TRBD1. CDR1 is WSHSY, CDR2 SAAADI, per germline. The CDR3 is 15 residues long. V was pared by 3 bases and J by 5 bases, with 8 bases of the junction left unmatched. Here the CDR3 DNA reads TGCGCCAGCAGTGAAAATTGGGACAGGGACCACGAGCAGTACTTC. Translation: CASSENWDRDHEQYF.

This sequence joins TRBV7-2 and TRBJ2-2; D is ambiguous. The CDR3 runs 14 residues. Germline CDR1 reads SGHTA; CDR2 reads FQGNSA. Trimming removed 5 bases at V and 5 bases at J, with 12 bases between. The CDR3 sequence is CASSPAPFTGELFF. CDR3 bases: TGTGCCAGCAGCCCGGCGCCTTTTACCGGGGAGCTGTTTTTT.

With regard to this clonotype: A read error may explain this, as a much larger clone is one base away. The chain carries TRBV7-6 and TRBJ2-7, with D tentatively TRBD1 or TRBD2 (7 bases each). The CDR3 covers 15 residues. The germline V gene has CDR1 SGHVS and CDR2 FNYEAQ. CDR3 DNA: TGTGCCGGCAGCCGTCGGGGGGACAGCTCCTACGAGCAGTACTTC. It codes for CAGSRRGDSSYEQYF.

This clonotype was detected ten times or more. A junction end diverges from the germline sequence, so it may reflect a read error. The chain employs TRBV7-3 and TRBJ1-1; 7 bases line up with TRBD1. Germline V gene lookup returns CDR1 SGHTA and CDR2 FQGTGA. CDR3 length: 13 residues. CDR3 sequence reads: CASSITGVTEAFF. In DNA form, the CDR3 reads TGTGCCAGCAGCATAACAGGGGTCACTGAAGCTTTCTTT.

This clonotype was seen ten or more times. The chain links TRBV6-2 or TRBV6-3 to TRBJ2-7, with D possibly TRBD2 on 6 matching bases. The CDR3 loop spans 17 amino acids. V dropped 5 bases and J dropped 1 base, with 21 bases sitting between them. The germline V gene encodes CDR1 MNHEY and CDR2 SVGEGT. CDR3 protein: CASSRPLAIRRSYEQYF. The CDR3, as DNA: TGTGCCAGCAGTAGACCCCTAGCGATTAGGAGGTCCTACGAGCAGTACTTC.

This clonotype was picked up many times. Here the CDR3 DNA reads TGCGCCAGCAGCCAAGAATTTAGTTACGAGCAGTACTTC. This sequence encodes CASSQEFSYEQYF. The chain couples TRBV4-1 to TRBJ2-7; no reliable D call. CDR3 length: 13 residues. The V gene's germline CDR1 is MGHRA and CDR2 YSYEKL. The V and J ends lost 0 bases and 4 bases respectively, with 7 bases between them.

In this sample, this clonotype turned up many times. V is TRBV29-1 and J is TRBJ1-2; no firm D call. V lost 3 bases and J lost 0, with 11 bases in between. The CDR3 has 14 amino acids. Germline CDR1 reads SQVTM; CDR2 reads ANQGSEA. CDR3 DNA sequence: TGCAGCGTTGAGTTGGTATTCCCTAACTATGGCTACACCTTC. It is translated as CSVELVFPNYGYTF. The full variable domain, with the rest looked up from reference TRBV29-1 and TRBJ1-2, is SAVISQKPSRDICQRGTSLTIQCQVDSQVTMMFWYRQQPGQSLTLIATANQGSEATYESGFVIDKFPISRPNLTFSTLTVSNMSPEDSSIYLCSVELVFPNYGYTFGSGTRLTVV.

This chain links TRBV20-1 with TRBJ2-7; 15 nucleotides align to TRBD2. Per the germline V gene, CDR1 is DFQATT and CDR2 is SNEGSKA (reference sequence). Trimming cost V 4 bases and J 5 bases; bases outside gene matches: 9. The CDR3 covers 16 residues. CDR3 coding DNA: TGCAGTGCTACTCGGACTAGCGGGAGGGGAAGGGACGAGCAGTACTTC. Amino acids: CSATRTSGRGRDEQYF.

This clonotype occurred many times. This rearrangement joins TRBV7-9 to TRBJ1-6, with D possibly matching TRBD1 (5 bases). The V end was cut by 2 bases, the J end by 8 bases, with 10 bases between. Germline V lookup: CDR1 SEHNR, CDR2 FQNEAQ (reference sequence). CDR3 size: 14 residues. DNA for the CDR3: TGTGCCAGCAGCTTATTGGGGCCGGATTCACCCCTCCACTTT. Amino acids: CASSLLGPDSPLHF.

The chain is built from TRBV7-8 and TRBJ2-7, with D possibly being TRBD2 (6 bases). V was cut by 6 bases and J by 0 bases, with 21 bases left in between. The CDR3 sequence is 17 residues long. Looked up from germline, CDR1 is SGHVS and CDR2 is FQNEAQ. In DNA, the CDR3 is TGTGCCAGCAGTCATGGGGGGAGCGGTTATGCCTCCTACGAGCAGTACTTC. Its translation is CASSHGGSGYASYEQYF. The full variable domain, in which reference TRBV7-8 and TRBJ2-7 provide the parts outside the CDR3, is GAGVSQSPRYKVAKRGQDVALRCDPISGHVSLFWYQQALGQGPEFLTYFQNEAQLDKSGLPSDRFFAERPEGSVSTLKIQRTQQEDSAVYLCASSHGGSGYASYEQYFGPGTRLTVT.

This clonotype has at least ten counts. This chain connects TRBV28 to TRBJ2-2, with D possibly called TRBD1 or TRBD2 (5 bases each). The CDR3 covers 15 residues. With 6 bases removed from V and 3 bases from J, the gap between germline ends came to 14 bases. Germline lookup yields CDR1 MDHEN and CDR2 SYDVKM. CDR3 sequence (DNA): TGTGCCAGCAGCCCGTCGGGACCCTACACCGGGGAGCTGTTTTTT. Protein product: CASSPSGPYTGELFF.